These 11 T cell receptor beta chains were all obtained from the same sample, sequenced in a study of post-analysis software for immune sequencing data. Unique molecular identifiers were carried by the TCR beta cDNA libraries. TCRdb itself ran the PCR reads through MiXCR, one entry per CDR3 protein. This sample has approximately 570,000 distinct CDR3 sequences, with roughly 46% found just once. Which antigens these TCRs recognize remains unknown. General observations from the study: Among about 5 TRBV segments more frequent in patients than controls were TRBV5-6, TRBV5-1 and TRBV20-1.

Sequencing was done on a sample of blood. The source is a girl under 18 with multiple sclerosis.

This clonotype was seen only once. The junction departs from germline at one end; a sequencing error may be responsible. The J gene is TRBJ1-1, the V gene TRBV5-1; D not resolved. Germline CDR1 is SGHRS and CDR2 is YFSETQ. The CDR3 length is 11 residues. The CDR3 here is CASRENSEAFF. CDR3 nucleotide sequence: TGCGCCAGCAGGGAGAACTCTGAAGCTTTCTTT.

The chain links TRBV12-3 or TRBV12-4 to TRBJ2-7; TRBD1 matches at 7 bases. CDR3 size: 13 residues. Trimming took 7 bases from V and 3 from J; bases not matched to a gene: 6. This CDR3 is CASTNRGGYEQYF. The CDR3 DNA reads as TGTGCCAGCACGAACAGGGGTGGCTACGAGCAGTACTTC.

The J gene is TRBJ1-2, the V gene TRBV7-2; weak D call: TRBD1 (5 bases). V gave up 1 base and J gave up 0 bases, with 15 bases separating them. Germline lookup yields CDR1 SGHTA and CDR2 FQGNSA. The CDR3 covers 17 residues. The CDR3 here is CASSLVGGSPANYGYTF. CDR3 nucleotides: TGTGCCAGCAGCTTAGTTGGGGGGAGCCCGGCTAACTATGGCTACACCTTC.

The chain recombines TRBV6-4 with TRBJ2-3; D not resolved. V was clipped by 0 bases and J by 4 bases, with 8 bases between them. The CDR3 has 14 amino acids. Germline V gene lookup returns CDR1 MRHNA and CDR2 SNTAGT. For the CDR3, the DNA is TGTGCCAGCAGTGACTCGATAGGTGCAGATACGCAGTATTTT. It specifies CASSDSIGADTQYF.

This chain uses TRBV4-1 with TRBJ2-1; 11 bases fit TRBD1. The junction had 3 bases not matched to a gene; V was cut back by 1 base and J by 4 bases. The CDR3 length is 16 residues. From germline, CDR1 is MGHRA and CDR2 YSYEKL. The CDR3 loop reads CASSQVGQGAYNEQFF. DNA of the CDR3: TGCGCCAGCAGCCAAGTCGGACAGGGGGCTTACAATGAGCAGTTCTTC.

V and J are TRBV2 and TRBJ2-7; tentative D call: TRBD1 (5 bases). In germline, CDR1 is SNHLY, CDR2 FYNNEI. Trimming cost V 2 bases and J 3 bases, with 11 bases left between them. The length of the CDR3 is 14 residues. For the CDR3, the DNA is TGTGCCAGCAGTGAAACGACAGATAGCTACGAGCAGTACTTC. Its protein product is CASSETTDSYEQYF.

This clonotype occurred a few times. This CDR3 reads CASSLAARVTYGYTF. CDR3 in DNA: TGCGCCAGCAGCTTGGCCGCCAGGGTCACATATGGCTACACCTTC. This sequence joins TRBV5-1 and TRBJ1-2; possibly TRBD1 for D (5 bases). The V and J ends lost 0 bases and 5 bases respectively, with 14 bases between them. This CDR3 spans 15 amino acids. Per the germline V gene, CDR1 is SGHRS and CDR2 is YFSETQ.

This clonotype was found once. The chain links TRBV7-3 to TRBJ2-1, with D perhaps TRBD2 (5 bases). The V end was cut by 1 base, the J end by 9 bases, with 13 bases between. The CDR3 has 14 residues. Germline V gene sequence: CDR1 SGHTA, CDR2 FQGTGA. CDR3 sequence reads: CASSLIFAEGEQFF. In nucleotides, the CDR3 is TGTGCCAGCAGCTTAATATTCGCAGAGGGTGAGCAGTTCTTC.

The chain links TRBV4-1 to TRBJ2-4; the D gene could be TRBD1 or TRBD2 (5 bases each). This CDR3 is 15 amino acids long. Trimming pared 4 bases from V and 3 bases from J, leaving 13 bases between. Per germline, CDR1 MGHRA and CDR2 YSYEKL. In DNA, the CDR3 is TGCGCCAGCAGCCCGATCGGGACGGGCAAAAACATTCAGTACTTC. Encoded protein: CASSPIGTGKNIQYF.

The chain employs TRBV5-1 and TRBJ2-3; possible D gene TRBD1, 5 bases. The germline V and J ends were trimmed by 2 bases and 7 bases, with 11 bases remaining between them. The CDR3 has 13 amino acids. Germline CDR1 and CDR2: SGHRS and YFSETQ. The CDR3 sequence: CASSLATANTQYF. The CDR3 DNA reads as TGCGCCAGCAGCTTAGCGACAGCAAATACGCAGTATTTT.

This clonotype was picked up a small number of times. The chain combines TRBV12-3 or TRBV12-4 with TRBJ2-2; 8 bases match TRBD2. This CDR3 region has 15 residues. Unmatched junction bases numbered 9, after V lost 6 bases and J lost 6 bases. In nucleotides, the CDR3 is TGTGCCAGCAGCACAAGACTAGCGCGCGCCGGGGAGCTGTTTTTT. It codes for CASSTRLARAGELFF.